This T cell receptor beta chain came from a study of T cells in Graves' hyperthyroidism and ophthalmopathy. Amplification targeted TCR beta CDR3 regions from RNA transcripts. The TCR CDR3 first-round RT-PCR relied on the HTBI primer set. TCRdb used MiXCR to reprocess the multiplex PCR reads, holding one entry per CDR3 protein. In the table there are about 400,000 distinct CDR3 sequences, 12% to 15% of which are singletons. The V and J ends lost 4 bases and 4 bases, in that order; junction bases with no gene match: 6. Germline V gene lookup returns CDR1 ENHRY and CDR2 SYGVKD. This CDR3 contains 15 residues. This clonotype came up a few times.

The receptor was isolated from a woman aged 18-30 years with Graves' hyperthyroidism. The rearrangement uses TRBV10-3 and TRBJ2-1; 8 positions match TRBD2. What was sequenced was blood. CDR3 protein: CAISGSREVYNEQFF. The CDR3 DNA reads TGTGCCATCAGTGGCTCGCGGGAGGTATACAATGAGCAGTTCTTC.